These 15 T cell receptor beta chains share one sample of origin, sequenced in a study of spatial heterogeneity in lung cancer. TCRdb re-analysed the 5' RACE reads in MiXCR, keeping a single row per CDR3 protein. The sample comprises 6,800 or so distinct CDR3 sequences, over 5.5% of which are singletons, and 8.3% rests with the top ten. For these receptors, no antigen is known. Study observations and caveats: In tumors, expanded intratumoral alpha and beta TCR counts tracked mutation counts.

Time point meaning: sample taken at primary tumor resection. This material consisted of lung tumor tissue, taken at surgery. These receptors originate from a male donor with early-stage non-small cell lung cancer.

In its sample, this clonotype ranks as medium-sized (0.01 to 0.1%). The CDR3 DNA reads TGTGCCAGCAGCTTTACAGGGGGACAAGAGACCCAGTACTTC. This codes for CASSFTGGQETQYF. The chain employs TRBV5-6 and TRBJ2-5; 8 nucleotides agree with TRBD1. The CDR3 length is 14 residues. Germline values: CDR1 SGHDT, CDR2 YYEEEE. J lost 2 bases, V lost 2 bases, and 2 bases had no gene match.

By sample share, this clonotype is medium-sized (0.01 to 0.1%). CDR3 residues: CASNPSGQQETQYF. The CDR3 DNA sequence: TGTGCCAGCAACCCCTCGGGACAGCAAGAGACCCAGTACTTC. This sequence joins TRBV13 and TRBJ2-5; 7 bases fit TRBD1. V shed 7 bases, J shed 2 bases, and the junction held 7 bases outside the gene matches. The V gene's germline CDR1 is PRHDT and CDR2 FYEKMQ (reference sequence). The CDR3 extends over 14 amino acids.

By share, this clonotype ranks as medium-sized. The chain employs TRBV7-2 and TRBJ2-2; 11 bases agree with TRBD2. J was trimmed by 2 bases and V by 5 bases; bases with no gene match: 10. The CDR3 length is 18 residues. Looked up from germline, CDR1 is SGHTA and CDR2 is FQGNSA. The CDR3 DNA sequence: TGTGCCAGCAGCCCCTATGGGCTAGCGGGAGGCAACACCGGGGAGCTGTTTTTT. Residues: CASSPYGLAGGNTGELFF.

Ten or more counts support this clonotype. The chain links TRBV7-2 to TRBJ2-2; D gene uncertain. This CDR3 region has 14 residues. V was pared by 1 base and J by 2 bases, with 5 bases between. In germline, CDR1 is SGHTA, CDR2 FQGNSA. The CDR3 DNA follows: TGTGCCAGCAGCTTAGTGTCTAACACCGGGGAGCTGTTTTTT. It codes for CASSLVSNTGELFF.

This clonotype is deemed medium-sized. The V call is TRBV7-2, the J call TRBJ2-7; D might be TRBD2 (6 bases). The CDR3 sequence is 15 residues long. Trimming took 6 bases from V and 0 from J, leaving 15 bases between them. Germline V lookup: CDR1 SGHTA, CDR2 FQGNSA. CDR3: CASSSSVGLSYEQYF. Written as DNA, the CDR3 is TGTGCCAGCAGTTCAAGCGTGGGACTCTCCTACGAGCAGTACTTC.

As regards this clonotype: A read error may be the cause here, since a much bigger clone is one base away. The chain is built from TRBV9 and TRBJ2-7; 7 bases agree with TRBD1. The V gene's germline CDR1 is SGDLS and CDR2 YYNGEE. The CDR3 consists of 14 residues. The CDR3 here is CAGSVDRVPREQYF. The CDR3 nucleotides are TGTGCCGGCAGCGTAGACAGGGTCCCACGCGAGCAGTACTTC. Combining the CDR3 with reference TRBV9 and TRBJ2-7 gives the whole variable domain DSGVTQTPKHLITATGQRVTLRCSPRSGDLSVYWYQQSLDQGLQFLIQYYNGEERAKGNILERFSAQQFPDLHSELNLSSLELGDSALYFCAGSVDRVPREQYFGPGTRLTVT.

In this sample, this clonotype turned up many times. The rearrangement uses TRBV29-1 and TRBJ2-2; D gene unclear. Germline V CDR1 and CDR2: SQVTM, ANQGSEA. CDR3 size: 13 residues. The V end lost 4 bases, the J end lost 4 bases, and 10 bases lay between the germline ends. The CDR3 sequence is CSVGADGTGELFF. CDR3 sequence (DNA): TGCAGCGTTGGCGCCGACGGCACCGGGGAGCTGTTTTTT.

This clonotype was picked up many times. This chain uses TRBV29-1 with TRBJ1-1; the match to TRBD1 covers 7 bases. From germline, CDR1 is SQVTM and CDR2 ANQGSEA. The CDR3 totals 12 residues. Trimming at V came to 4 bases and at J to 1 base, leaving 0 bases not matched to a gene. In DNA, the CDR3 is TGCAGCGTTGGGACAGGGAACACTGAAGCTTTCTTT. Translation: CSVGTGNTEAFF.

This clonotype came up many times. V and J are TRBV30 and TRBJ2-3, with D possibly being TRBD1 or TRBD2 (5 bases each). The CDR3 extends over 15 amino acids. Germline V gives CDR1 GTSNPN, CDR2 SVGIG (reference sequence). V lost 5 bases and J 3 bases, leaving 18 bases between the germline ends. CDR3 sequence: CAWADGGRETDTQYF. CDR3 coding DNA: TGTGCCTGGGCCGACGGCGGCAGGGAGACAGATACGCAGTATTTT.

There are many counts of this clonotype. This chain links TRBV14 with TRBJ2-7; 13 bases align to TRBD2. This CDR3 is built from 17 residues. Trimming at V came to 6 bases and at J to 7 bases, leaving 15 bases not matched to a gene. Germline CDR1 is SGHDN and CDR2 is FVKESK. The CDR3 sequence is CASRSGTSGAWSGEQYF. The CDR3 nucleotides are TGTGCCAGCAGGTCCGGGACTAGCGGGGCGTGGAGCGGAGAGCAGTACTTC. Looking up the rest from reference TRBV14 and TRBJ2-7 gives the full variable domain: EAGVTQFPSHSVIEKGQTVTLRCDPISGHDNLYWYRRVMGKEIKFLLHFVKESKQDESGMPNNRFLAERTGGTYSTLKVQPAELEDSGVYFCASRSGTSGAWSGEQYFGPGTRLTVT.

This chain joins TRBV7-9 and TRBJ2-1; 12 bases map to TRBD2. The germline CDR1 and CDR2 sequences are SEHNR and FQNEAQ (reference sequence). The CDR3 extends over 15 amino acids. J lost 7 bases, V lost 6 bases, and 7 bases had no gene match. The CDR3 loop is CASSDSLAGGNEQFF. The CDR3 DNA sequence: TGTGCCAGCAGTGATTCCCTAGCGGGAGGGAATGAGCAGTTCTTC.

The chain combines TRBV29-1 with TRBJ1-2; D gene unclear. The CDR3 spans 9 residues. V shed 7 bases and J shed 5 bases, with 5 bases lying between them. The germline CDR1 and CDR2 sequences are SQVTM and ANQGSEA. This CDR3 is CSAEYGYTF. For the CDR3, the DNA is TGCAGCGCCGAATATGGCTACACCTTC.

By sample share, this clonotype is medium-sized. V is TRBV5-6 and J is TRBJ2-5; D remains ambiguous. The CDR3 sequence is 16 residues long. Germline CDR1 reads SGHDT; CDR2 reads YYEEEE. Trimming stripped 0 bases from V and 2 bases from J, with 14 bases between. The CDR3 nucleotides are TGTGCCAGCAGCTTGGTGGCTAAGGCGGCGCAAGAGACCCAGTACTTC. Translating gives CASSLVAKAAQETQYF.

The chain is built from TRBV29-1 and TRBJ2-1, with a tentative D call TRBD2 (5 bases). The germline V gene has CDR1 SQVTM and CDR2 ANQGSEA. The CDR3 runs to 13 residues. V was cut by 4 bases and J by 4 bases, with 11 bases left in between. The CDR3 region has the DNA TGCAGCGTTGCCAGCGGCAGTTACAATGAGCAGTTCTTC. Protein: CSVASGSYNEQFF.

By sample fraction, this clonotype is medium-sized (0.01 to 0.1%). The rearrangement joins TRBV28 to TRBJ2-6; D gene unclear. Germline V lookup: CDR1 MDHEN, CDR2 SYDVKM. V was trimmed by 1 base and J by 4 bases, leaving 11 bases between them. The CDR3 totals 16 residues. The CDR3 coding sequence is TGTGCCAGCAGTTTATCCCTCCAGGCCGGGGCCAACGTCCTGACTTTC. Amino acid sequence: CASSLSLQAGANVLTF. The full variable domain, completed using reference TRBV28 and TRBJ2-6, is DVKVTQSSRYLVKRTGEKVFLECVQDMDHENMFWYRQDPGLGLRLIYFSYDVKMKEKGDIPEGYSVSREKKERFSLILESASTNQTSMYLCASSLSLQAGANVLTFGAGSRLTVL.